This T cell receptor (beta chain) comes out of a study of CD8+CD57+ T cells in acquired aplastic anemia. Study-level background: Mean yield of DNA from sorted CD4+ and CD8+ cells was roughly 3.2 ug.

An expansion of CD8+CD57+ cells by flow cytometry had been shown in patients chosen for sequencing. The V end lost 7 bases, the J end lost 3 bases, and 16 bases lay between the germline ends. Germline loops: CDR1 LNHDA, CDR2 SQIVND (reference sequence). The CDR3 spans 15 residues. Template material for TCR beta VDJ and CDR3 profiling consisted of genomic DNA. MiXCR was run by TCRdb on the reads, yielding one entry per CDR3 protein. The sample carries 200,000 to 250,000 distinct CDR3 sequences, around three fifths recorded once. This clonotype was obtained from a human donor with aplastic anemia. This chain uses TRBV19 with TRBJ1-5, with D perhaps matching TRBD1 (6 bases). Sequences were obtained from sorted CD4+, CD8+, or CD8+CD57+ T cells (not recorded which) from PBMCs. The CDR3 reads CASIVGGVDNQPQHF. For the CDR3, the DNA is TGTGCCAGTATAGTAGGGGGGGTTGACAATCAGCCCCAGCATTTT.